This T cell receptor (beta chain) appears in the sequencing data of a study of cytomegalovirus exposure and HLA in healthy donors. Study-wide points: Among immune exposure information, only CMV serostatus was available. An analysis was carried out at a later point. It showed that HLA-associated TCR beta chains were more clonally expanded than equally common non-associated chains. In a later analysis, an Asian-associated ancestry cluster reportedly showed fewer N-insertions than the roughly 690-donor mean. Cytomegalovirus association was assigned to over 150 TCR beta chains.

Only a few counts were recorded for this clone. The target antigen is unknown. Germline CDR1 and CDR2: KGHSH and LQKENI. The CDR3 runs 14 residues. V was cut by 3 bases and J by 2 bases, with 8 bases left in between. PCR amplification relied on 60 Vbeta primers (plus 13 Jbeta primers). Generated by immunoSEQ multiplex PCR, the TCRdb table keeps only in-frame clones and is missing some. The sample yields 60,000 to 75,000 clones, roughly 74% seen once. The rearrangement uses TRBV18 and TRBJ1-3; a weak D match, TRBD1 (5 bases). This receptor was taken from a young man in good health and CMV-seropositive. Sequenced sample: PBMCs. The CDR3 sequence is CASSPQGTGNTIYF. In DNA form, the CDR3 reads TGTGCCAGCTCACCCCAGGGTACTGGAAACACCATATATTTT. Variable domain in full (rest from reference TRBV18 and TRBJ1-3): NAGVMQNPRHLVRRRGQEARLRCSPMKGHSHVYWYRQLPEEGLKFMVYLQKENIIDESGMPKERFSAEFPKEGPSILRIQQVVRGDSAAYFCASSPQGTGNTIYFGEGSWLTVV.